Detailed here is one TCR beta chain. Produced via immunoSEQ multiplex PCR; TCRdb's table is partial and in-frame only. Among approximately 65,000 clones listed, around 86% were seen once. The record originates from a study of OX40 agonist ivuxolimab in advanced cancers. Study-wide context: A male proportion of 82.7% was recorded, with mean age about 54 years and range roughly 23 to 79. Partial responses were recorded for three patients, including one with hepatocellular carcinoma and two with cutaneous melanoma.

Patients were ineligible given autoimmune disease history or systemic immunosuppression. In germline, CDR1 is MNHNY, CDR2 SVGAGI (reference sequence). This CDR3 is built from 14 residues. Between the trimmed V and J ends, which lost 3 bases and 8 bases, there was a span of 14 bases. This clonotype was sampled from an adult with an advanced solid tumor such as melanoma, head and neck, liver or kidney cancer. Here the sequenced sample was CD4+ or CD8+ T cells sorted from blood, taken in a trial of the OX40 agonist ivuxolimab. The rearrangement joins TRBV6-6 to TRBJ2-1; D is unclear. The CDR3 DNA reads TGTGCCAGCAGTTATTTTGTTGCCCCGGATGAGCAGTTCTTC. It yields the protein CASSYFVAPDEQFF.